The entry below gives a single TCR beta chain sequence along with its context. Its antigen is as yet unknown. The length of the CDR3 is 17 residues. Germline V gene sequence: CDR1 MGHRA, CDR2 YSYEKL. With 0 bases removed from V and 5 bases from J, the gap between germline ends came to 16 bases. Sequencing used immunoSEQ multiplex PCR; TCRdb keeps in-frame clones, though not all of them. The sample lists some 500,000 clones; roughly nine tenths were seen once. The treatment is: roughly 18 received Ad26.COV2.S at low or high dose, single or two shots; 5 received placebo; per-sample allocation not given. The samples were gathered on day 63 after the first injection of vaccine or placebo. This sample stems from a study of Ad26.COV2.S vaccination and SARS-CoV-2 variants. Study-wide results and caveats: Relative to placebo recipients, vaccine recipients exhibited elevated spike-specific TCR breadth.

The sequencing used peripheral blood, collected in a trial of Ad26.COV2.S vaccine versus placebo. The clonotype originates from a person between 18 and 59 years old who received the Ad26.COV2.S COVID-19 vaccine or a placebo. The V call is TRBV4-1, the J call TRBJ1-4; D is possibly TRBD1 (6 bases). The CDR3 DNA sequence: TGCGCCAGCAGCCAAGAACCGCCCGGGACAAGAAATGAAAAACTGTTTTTT. This gives the protein CASSQEPPGTRNEKLFF.